Listed here are 12 T cell receptor beta chains from one sample, sequenced in a study of OX40 agonist ivuxolimab in advanced cancers. Here immunoSEQ multiplex PCR was the method, and the copy in TCRdb shows in-frame clones only, minus some. The sample includes some 28,000 clones, 75% to 90% seen only once; the top ten take 28%. The sample here was CD4+ or CD8+ T cells sorted from blood, taken in a trial of the OX40 agonist ivuxolimab. The receptors stem from an adult with an advanced solid tumor such as melanoma, head and neck, liver or kidney cancer.

This clone was found many times. The V call is TRBV5-1, the J call TRBJ2-7, with D perhaps matching TRBD1 (5 bases). V lost 5 bases to trimming and J lost 4 bases, with 13 bases between them. The CDR3 extends over 13 amino acids. Per the germline V gene, CDR1 is SGHRS and CDR2 is YFSETQ. The CDR3 here is CASSPLRQYEQYF. The CDR3, as DNA: TGCGCCAGCAGTCCTCTCCGACAGTACGAGCAGTACTTC.

V gene TRBV7-9 combines with J gene TRBJ1-4, with a tentative D call TRBD1 (5 bases). There are 14 residues in the CDR3. V lost 8 bases and J 6 bases, leaving 16 bases between the germline ends. Per the germline V gene, CDR1 is SEHNR and CDR2 is FQNEAQ (reference sequence). Written as DNA, the CDR3 is TGTGCCAGCGCCCCGGGGGGAGAGGATGAAAAACTGTTTTTT. Residues: CASAPGGEDEKLFF.

The chain recombines TRBV5-1 with TRBJ1-2; tentative D call: TRBD1 (6 bases). The CDR3 loop spans 15 amino acids. V was cut by 0 bases and J by 2 bases, with 11 bases left in between. CDR1 and CDR2 from the germline V gene are SGHRS and YFSETQ. CDR3 coding DNA: TGCGCCAGCAGCTTGGCGAGGGACAACAACTATGGCTACACCTTC. Translated: CASSLARDNNYGYTF.

V usage is TRBV4-1 and J usage is TRBJ2-5; 11 positions agree with TRBD1. Germline CDR1 MGHRA, CDR2 YSYEKL. The CDR3 sequence is 16 residues long. V lost 4 bases, J lost 3 bases, and 7 bases stayed unmatched. DNA for the CDR3: TGCGCCAGCAGCCCGGTCGGACAGGGGGCCAAAGAGACCCAGTACTTC. Its translation: CASSPVGQGAKETQYF.

V is TRBV19 and J is TRBJ2-7; 9 bases map to TRBD1. The CDR3 loop spans 15 amino acids. Germline lookup yields CDR1 LNHDA and CDR2 SQIVND (reference sequence). V dropped 3 bases and J dropped 7; count of bases not matched to a gene: 10. As DNA, the CDR3 is TGTGCCAGTAGTATGGCGGGACAGGGTTTTTTGGAGCAGTACTTC. Translated: CASSMAGQGFLEQYF.

V usage is TRBV27 and J usage is TRBJ2-1, with D unresolved. From germline, CDR1 is MNHEY and CDR2 SMNVEV (reference sequence). The CDR3 extends over 13 amino acids. V was shortened by 8 bases and J by 6 bases, with 14 bases between the two germline ends. CDR3 loop: CASRITAINEQFF. The CDR3 nucleotides are TGTGCCAGCCGAATAACAGCTATCAATGAGCAGTTCTTC.

The chain couples TRBV7-9 to TRBJ2-7; D gene ambiguous. The germline V gene has CDR1 SEHNR and CDR2 FQNEAQ (reference sequence). The germline V and J ends were trimmed by 5 bases and 2 bases, with 25 bases remaining between them. The CDR3 is 18 amino acids. CDR3 in DNA: TGTGCCAGCAGCCCCTCATCCCTTATTGGATTGGAAACCTACGAGCAGTACTTC. It encodes CASSPSSLIGLETYEQYF.

This clone was observed a single time. This chain joins TRBV9 and TRBJ1-4; 7 nucleotides line up with TRBD1. The CDR3 runs to 15 residues. CDR1 SGDLS and CDR2 YYNGEE come from the germline V gene. V dropped 0 bases and J dropped 5; count of bases not matched to a gene: 4. CDR3 coding DNA: TGTGCCAGCAGCGTAGAGTCGACAGGGAATGAAAAACTGTTTTTT. Its protein is CASSVESTGNEKLFF.

CDR3 sequence: CASSLPGGSANTGELFF. Written as DNA, the CDR3 is TGTGCCAGCAGCTTACCGGGGGGAAGTGCGAACACCGGGGAGCTGTTTTTT. V gene TRBV7-7 combines with J gene TRBJ2-2; 7 positions agree with TRBD2. Germline V gives CDR1 SSHAT, CDR2 FNYEAQ (reference sequence). The CDR3 length is 17 residues. V shed 2 bases and J 0 bases; nucleotides not matched to a gene: 6.

This sequence joins TRBV6-5 and TRBJ1-4; 8 bases are a match to TRBD1. Germline V gene lookup returns CDR1 MNHEY and CDR2 SVGAGI. Trimming cost V 5 bases and J 8 bases; bases outside gene matches: 7. The CDR3 is 14 amino acids. CDR3 in amino acids: CASSLRGRGEKLFF. The CDR3 DNA sequence: TGTGCCAGCAGTCTCAGGGGGCGGGGAGAAAAACTGTTTTTT.

The V call is TRBV9, the J call TRBJ2-2, with D uncertain. The germline gives CDR1 SGDLS, CDR2 YYNGEE. The CDR3 is 13 residues long. V was trimmed by 4 bases and J by 4 bases, leaving 8 bases between them. This CDR3 reads CASSPGVTGELFF. CDR3 bases: TGTGCCAGCAGCCCCGGCGTCACCGGGGAGCTGTTTTTT.

The chain uses TRBV29-1 and TRBJ2-5; 7 nucleotides line up with TRBD1. CDR1 and CDR2 (germline): SQVTM, ANQGSEA. The CDR3 runs to 13 residues. V gave up 5 bases and J gave up 2 bases; unmatched junction bases: 5. CDR3 residues: CSVFDRVQETQYF. The CDR3 nucleotides read TGCAGCGTTTTTGACAGGGTACAAGAGACCCAGTACTTC.